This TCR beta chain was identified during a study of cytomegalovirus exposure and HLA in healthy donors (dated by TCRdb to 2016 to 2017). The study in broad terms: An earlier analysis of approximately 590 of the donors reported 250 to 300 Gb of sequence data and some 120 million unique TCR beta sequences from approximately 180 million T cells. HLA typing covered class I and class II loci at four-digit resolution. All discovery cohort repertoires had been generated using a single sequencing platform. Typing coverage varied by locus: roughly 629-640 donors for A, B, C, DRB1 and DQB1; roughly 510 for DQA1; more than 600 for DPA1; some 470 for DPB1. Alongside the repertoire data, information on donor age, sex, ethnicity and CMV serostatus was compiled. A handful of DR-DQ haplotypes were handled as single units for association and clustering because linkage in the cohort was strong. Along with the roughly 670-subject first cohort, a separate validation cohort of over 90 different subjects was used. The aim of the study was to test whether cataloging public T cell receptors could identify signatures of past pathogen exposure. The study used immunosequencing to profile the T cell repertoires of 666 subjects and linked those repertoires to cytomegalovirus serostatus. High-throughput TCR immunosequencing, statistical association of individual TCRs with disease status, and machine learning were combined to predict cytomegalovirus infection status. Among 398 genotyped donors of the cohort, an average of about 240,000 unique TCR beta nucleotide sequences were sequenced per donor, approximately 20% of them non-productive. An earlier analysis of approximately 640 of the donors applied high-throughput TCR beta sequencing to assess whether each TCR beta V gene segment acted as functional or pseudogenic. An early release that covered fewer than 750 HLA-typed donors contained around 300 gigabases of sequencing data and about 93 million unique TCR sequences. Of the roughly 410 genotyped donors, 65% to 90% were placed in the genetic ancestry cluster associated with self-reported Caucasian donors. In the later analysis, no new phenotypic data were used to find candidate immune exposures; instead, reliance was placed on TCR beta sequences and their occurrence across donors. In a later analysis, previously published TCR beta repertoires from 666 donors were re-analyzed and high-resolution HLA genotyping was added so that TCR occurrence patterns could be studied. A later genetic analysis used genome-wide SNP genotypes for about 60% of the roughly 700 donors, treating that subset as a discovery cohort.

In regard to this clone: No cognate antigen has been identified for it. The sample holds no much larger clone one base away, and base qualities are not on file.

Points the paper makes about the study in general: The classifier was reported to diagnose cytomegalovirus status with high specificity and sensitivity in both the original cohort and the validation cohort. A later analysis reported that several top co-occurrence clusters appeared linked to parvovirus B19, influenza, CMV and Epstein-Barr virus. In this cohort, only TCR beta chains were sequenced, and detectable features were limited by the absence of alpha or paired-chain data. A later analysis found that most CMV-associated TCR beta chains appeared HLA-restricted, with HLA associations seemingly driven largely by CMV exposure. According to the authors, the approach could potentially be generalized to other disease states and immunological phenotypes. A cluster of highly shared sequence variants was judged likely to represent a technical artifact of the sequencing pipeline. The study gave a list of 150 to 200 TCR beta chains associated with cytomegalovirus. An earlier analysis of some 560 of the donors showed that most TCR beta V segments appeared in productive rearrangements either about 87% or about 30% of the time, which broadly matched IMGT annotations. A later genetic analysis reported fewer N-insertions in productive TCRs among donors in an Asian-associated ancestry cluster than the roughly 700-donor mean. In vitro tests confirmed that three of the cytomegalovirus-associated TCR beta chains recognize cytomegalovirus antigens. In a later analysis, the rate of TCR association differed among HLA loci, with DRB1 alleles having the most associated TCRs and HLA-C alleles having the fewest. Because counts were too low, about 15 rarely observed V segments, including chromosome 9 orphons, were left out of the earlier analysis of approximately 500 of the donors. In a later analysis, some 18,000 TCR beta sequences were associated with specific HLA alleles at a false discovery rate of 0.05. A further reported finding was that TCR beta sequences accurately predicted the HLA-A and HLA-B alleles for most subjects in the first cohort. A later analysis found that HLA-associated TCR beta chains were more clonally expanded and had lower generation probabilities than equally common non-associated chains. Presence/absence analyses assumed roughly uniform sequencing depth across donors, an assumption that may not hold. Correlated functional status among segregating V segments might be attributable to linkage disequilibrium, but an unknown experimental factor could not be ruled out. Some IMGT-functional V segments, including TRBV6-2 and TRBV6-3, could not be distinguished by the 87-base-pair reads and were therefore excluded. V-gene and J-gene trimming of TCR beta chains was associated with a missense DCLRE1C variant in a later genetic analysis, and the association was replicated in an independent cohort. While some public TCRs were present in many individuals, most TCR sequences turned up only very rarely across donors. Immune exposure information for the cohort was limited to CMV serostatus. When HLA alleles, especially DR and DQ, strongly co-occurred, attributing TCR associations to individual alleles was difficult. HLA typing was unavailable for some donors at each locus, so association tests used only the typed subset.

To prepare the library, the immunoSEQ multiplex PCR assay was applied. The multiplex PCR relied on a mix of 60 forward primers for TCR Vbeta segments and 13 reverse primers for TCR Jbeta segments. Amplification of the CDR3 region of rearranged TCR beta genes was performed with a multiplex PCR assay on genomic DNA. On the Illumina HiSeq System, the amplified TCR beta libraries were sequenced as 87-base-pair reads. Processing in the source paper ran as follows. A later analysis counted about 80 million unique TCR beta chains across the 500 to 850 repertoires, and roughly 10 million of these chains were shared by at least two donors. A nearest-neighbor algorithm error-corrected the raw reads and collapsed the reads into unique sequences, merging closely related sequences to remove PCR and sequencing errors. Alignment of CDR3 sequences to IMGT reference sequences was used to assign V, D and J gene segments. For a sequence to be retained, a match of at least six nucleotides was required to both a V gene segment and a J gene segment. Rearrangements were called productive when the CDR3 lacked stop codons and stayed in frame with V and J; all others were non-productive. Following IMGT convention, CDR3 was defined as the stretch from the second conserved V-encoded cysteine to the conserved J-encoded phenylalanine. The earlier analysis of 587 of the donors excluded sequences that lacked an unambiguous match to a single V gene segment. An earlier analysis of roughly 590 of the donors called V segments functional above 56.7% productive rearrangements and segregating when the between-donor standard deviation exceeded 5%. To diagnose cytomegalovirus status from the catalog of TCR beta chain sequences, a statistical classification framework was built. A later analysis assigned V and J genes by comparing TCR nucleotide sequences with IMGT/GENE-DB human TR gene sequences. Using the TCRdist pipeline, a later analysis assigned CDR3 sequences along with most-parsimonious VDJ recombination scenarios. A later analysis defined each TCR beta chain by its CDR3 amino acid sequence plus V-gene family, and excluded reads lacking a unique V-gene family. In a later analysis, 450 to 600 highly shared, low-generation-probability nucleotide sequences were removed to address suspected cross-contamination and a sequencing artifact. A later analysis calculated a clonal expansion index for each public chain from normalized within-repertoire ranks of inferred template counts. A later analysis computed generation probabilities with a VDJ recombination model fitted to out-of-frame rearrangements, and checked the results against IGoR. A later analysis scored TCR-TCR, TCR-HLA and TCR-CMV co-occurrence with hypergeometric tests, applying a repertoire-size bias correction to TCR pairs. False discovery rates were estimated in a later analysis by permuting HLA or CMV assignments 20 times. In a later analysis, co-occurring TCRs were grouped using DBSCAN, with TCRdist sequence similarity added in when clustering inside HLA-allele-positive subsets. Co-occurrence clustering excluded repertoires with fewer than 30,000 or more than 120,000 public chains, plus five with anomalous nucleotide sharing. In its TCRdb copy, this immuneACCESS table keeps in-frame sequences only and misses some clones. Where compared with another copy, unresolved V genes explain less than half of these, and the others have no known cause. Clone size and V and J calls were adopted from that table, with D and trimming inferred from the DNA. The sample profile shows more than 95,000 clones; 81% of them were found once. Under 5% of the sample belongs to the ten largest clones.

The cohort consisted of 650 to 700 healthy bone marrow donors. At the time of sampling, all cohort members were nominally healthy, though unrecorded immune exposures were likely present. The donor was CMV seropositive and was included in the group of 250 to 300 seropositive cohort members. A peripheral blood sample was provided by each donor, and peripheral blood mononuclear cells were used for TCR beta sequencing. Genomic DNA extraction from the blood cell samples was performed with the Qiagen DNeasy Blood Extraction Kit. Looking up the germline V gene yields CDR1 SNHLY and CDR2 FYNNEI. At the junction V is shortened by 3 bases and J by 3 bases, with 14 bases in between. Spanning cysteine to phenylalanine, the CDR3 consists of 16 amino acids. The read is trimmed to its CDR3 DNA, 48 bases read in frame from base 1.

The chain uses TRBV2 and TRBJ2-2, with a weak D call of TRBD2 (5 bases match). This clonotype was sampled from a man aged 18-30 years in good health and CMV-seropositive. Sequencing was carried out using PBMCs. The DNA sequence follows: TGTGCCAGCAGTGACCCCCAGCGGAGATACACCGGGGAGCTGTTTTTT. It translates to CASSDPQRRYTGELFF.